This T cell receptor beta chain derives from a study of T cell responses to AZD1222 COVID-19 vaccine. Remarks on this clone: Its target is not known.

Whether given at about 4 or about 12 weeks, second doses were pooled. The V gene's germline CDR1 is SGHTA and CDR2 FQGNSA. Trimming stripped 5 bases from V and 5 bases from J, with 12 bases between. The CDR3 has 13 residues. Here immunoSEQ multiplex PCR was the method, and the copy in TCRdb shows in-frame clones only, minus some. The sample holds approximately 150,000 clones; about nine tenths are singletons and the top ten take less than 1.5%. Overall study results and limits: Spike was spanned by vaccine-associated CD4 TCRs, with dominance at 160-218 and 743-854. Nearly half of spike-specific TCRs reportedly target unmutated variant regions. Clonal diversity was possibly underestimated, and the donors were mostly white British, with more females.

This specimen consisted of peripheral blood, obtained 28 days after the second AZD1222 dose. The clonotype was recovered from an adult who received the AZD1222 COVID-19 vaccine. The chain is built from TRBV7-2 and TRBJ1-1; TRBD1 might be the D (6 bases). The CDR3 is CASSRQVGTEAFF. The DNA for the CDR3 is TGTGCCAGCAGCCGACAGGTAGGGACTGAAGCTTTCTTT.